Listed below are T cell receptor beta chains from one sample, sequenced in a study of T-cell memory formation after mild COVID-19. TCRdb re-analysed the 5' RACE reads in MiXCR, keeping a single row per CDR3 protein. The sample includes about 560,000 distinct CDR3 sequences, approximately 18% of them seen just once. The sample taken for sequencing was PBMCs or a T cell subset sorted from them (not recorded which). The source of these receptors is an adult woman who had mild COVID-19 (a few samples of this study predate the infection). Cell type and time point are not known. Both conserved end residues are part of each CDR3. The D gene is left open where the match is weak. Where a row states a size, it is once, few, many or the class of an expanded clone; other rows omit it.

j_call clone_size v_call d_call cdr3_nt cdr3_aa
TRBJ2-1 NA TRBV3-1 TRBD1 TGTGCCAGCAGCCAGGGCAAGGGGGACAGGGGGAAGCATGAGCAGTTCTTC CASSQGKGDRGKHEQFF
TRBJ2-5 few TRBV7-9 TRBD2 TGTGCCAGCAGCTTAGGTAGCGGGTACCCTCAAGAGACCCAGTACTTC CASSLGSGYPQETQYF
TRBJ2-5 NA TRBV20-1 NA TGCAGTGCTACCAGGACGTACCAAGAGACCCAGTACTTC CSATRTYQETQYF
TRBJ2-1 NA TRBV5-4 TRBD2 TGTGCCAGCAGCTTGGCCGGGACTAGCGGGGACAATGAGCAGTTCTTC CASSLAGTSGDNEQFF
TRBJ1-4 NA TRBV5-1 NA TGCGCCAGCAGCTTGGATACGGGGAATGAAAAACTGTTTTTT CASSLDTGNEKLFF
TRBJ1-1 NA TRBV12-3/TRBV12-4 NA TGTGCCAGCAGTGCCTTAACTCACACTGAAGCTTTCTTT CASSALTHTEAFF
TRBJ1-1 NA TRBV18 NA TGTGCCAGCTCATCTCAGGACGGACTGAACACTGAAGCTTTCTTT CASSSQDGLNTEAFF
TRBJ2-5 NA TRBV7-9 NA TGTGCCAGCAGCGATAAGATCCCGGGGGCGGGAGAGACCCAGTACTTC CASSDKIPGAGETQYF
TRBJ2-3 NA TRBV12-3/TRBV12-4 TRBD1 TGTGCCAGCAGTCGGACAGGGGGCGTAACAGATACGCAGTATTTT CASSRTGGVTDTQYF
TRBJ1-2 NA TRBV29-1 TRBD1 TGCAGTGCTCTCCGGGACAGCGGGGGCTACACCTTC CSALRDSGGYTF
TRBJ1-5 NA TRBV7-9 TRBD1 TGTGCCAGCAGCTTAGGACTTCGGGGGACAGGGCCCAATCAGCCCCAGCATTTT CASSLGLRGTGPNQPQHF
TRBJ1-2 NA TRBV5-1 NA TGCGCCAGCAGCACGGACAGTATCAGCAACTATGGCTACACCTTC CASSTDSISNYGYTF
TRBJ2-3 NA TRBV5-1 TRBD2 TGCGCCAGCAGCTTAACTAGCGGGGTGAGGGATACGCAGTATTTT CASSLTSGVRDTQYF
TRBJ2-7 NA TRBV11-2 NA TGTGCCAGCAGCTTCGGATTAGCCGGGGGAAGTTACGAGCAGTACTTC CASSFGLAGGSYEQYF
TRBJ2-3 few TRBV7-9 NA TGTGCCAGCAGCCCTTCTTGGCCCAGGACGCACACAGATACGCAGTATTTT CASSPSWPRTHTDTQYF
TRBJ2-3 few TRBV5-1 NA TGCGCCAGCAGCAGAGCTCCTTCAGTGGGGGCTACCACAGATACGCAGTATTTT CASSRAPSVGATTDTQYF
TRBJ2-4 NA TRBV9 NA TGTGCCAGCAGCCCCGTGGTGGGTTTAGCCAAAAACATTCAGTACTTC CASSPVVGLAKNIQYF
TRBJ2-3 many TRBV10-3 NA TGTGCCATCAGTGCGGGAGCGGAGTTCACAGATACGCAGTATTTT CAISAGAEFTDTQYF
TRBJ2-1 many TRBV7-3 TRBD2 TGTGCCAGCAGCCCGTTAAATAGCGGGTCGTCCTACAATGAGCAGTTCTTC CASSPLNSGSSYNEQFF
TRBJ2-1 few TRBV12-3/TRBV12-4 TRBD2 TGTGCCAGCAGCTTCAGGACTAGCGGGGCTCCATGGAGTGAGCAGTTCTTC CASSFRTSGAPWSEQFF
TRBJ2-3 few TRBV20-1 NA TGCAGTGCTAGAGCGCTCGGAGTCCCATTCACAGATACGCAGTATTTT CSARALGVPFTDTQYF
TRBJ2-3 few TRBV6-2/TRBV6-3 TRBD1 TGTGCCAGCAGACCCACAGGGGGCCGCGGAGATACGCAGTATTTT CASRPTGGRGDTQYF
TRBJ2-1 many TRBV30 TRBD2 TGTGCCTGGAGGGGCGCCGGGACTAGCGGGAGGAAACCTTACAATGAGCAGTTCTTC CAWRGAGTSGRKPYNEQFF
TRBJ2-7 few TRBV7-9 TRBD1 TGTGCCAGCAGCCTCCGGGACAGCATCTACGAGCAGTACTTC CASSLRDSIYEQYF
TRBJ2-7 NA TRBV3-1 TRBD1 TGTGCCAGCAGCCAAGGGGGGACAGGGCTGGACGAGCAGTACTTC CASSQGGTGLDEQYF
TRBJ1-5 few TRBV24-1 NA TGTGCCACCAGTGATCCCACCCATAGCAATCAGCCCCAGCATTTT CATSDPTHSNQPQHF